This section outlines one TCR beta chain sequence together with its context. The data originate from a study of response to subunit inactivated influenza vaccine. A single record per CDR3 protein comes from TCRdb applying MiXCR to the RT-PCR reads. This sample has 400,000 to 550,000 distinct CDR3 sequences, with 25% found just once. The germline gives CDR1 PRHDT, CDR2 FYEKMQ (reference sequence). V shed 4 bases and J 5 bases; nucleotides not matched to a gene: 11. The CDR3 spans 15 residues. The sequences come from CD4+ T cells sorted from PBMCs, collected less than 6 days after vaccination. The source is a man aged 45 to 65 who received an inactivated influenza vaccine. This chain connects TRBV13 to TRBJ2-7, with 7 bases aligning to TRBD2. CDR3 region: CASSSIGTISHEQYF. The CDR3 coding sequence is TGTGCCAGCAGCTCCATAGGGACTATAAGCCACGAGCAGTACTTC.